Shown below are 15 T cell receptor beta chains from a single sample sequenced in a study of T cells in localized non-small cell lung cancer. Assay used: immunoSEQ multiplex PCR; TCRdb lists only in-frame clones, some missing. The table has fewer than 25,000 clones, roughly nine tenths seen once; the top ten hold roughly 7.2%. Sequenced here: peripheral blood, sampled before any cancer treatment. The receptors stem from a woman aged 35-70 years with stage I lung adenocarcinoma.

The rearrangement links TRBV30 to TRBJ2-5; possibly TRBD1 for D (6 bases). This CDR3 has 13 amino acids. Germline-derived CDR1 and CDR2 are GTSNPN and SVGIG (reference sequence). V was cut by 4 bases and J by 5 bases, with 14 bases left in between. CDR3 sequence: CAWTRSGGETQYF. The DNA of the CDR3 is TGTGCCTGGACTCGTAGTGGGGGCGAGACCCAGTACTTC. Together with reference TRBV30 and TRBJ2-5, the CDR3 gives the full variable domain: SQTIHQWPATLVQPVGSPLSLECTVEGTSNPNLYWYRQAAGRGLQLLFYSVGIGQISSEVPQNLSASRPQDRQFILSSKKLLLSDSGFYLCAWTRSGGETQYFGPGTRLLVL.

The CDR3 DNA follows: TGTGCCAGCAGTTCGCCCATAGGCGGGAGAACCGGGGATGAGCAGTTCTTC. Translated: CASSSPIGGRTGDEQFF. The gene calls are TRBV27 and TRBJ2-1; TRBD2 matches at 7 bases. The CDR3 runs to 17 residues. V trimming: 4 bases; J trimming: 8 bases; junction bases outside the gene matches: 17. Germline CDR1 is MNHEY and CDR2 is SMNVEV (reference sequence).

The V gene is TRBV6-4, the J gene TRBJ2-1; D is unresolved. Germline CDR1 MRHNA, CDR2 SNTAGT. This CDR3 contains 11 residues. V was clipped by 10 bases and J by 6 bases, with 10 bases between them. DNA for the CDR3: TGTGCCAAACCCACGAGCAATGAGCAGTTCTTC. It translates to CAKPTSNEQFF.

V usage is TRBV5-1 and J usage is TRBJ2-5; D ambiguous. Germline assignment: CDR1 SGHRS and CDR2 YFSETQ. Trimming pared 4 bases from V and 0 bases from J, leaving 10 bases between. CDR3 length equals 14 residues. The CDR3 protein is CASSPLSYQETQYF. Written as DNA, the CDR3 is TGCGCCAGCAGCCCATTGTCGTACCAAGAGACCCAGTACTTC.

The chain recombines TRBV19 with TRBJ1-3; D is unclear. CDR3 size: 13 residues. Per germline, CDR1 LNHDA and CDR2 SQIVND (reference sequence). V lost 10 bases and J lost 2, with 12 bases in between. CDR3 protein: CATRLSAGNTIYF. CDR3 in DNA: TGTGCCACCCGACTGAGTGCTGGAAACACCATATATTTT.

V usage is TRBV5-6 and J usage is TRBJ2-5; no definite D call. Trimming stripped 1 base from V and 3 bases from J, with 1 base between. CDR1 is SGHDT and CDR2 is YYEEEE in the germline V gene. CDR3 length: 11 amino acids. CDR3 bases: TGTGCCAGCAGCTTGAAAGAGACCCAGTACTTC. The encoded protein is CASSLKETQYF. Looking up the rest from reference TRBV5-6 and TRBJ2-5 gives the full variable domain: DAGVTQSPTHLIKTRGQQVTLRCSPKSGHDTVSWYQQALGQGPQFIFQYYEEEERQRGNFPDRFSGHQFPNYSSELNVNALLLGDSALYLCASSLKETQYFGPGTRLLVL.

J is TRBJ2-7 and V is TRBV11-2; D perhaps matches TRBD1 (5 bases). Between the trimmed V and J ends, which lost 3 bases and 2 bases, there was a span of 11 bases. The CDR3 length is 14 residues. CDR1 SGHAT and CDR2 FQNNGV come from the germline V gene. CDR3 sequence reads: CASSFLTGAYEQYF. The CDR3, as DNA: TGTGCCAGCAGCTTTTTAACAGGAGCCTACGAGCAGTACTTC.

The CDR3 DNA sequence: TGCGCCAGCAGCTTAGGGACAGCTAGCACAGATACGCAGTATTTT. Translation: CASSLGTASTDTQYF. V and J are TRBV5-1 and TRBJ2-3; TRBD1 matches at 7 bases. This CDR3 has 15 residues. V lost 2 bases, J lost 0 bases, and 3 bases stayed unmatched. Germline assignment: CDR1 SGHRS and CDR2 YFSETQ.

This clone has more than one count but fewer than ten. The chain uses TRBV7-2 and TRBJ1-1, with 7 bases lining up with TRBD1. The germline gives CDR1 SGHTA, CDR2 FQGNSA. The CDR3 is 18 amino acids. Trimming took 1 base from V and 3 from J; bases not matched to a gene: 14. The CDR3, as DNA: TGTGCCAGCAGCTTAGAAGGGGGCCTCCTTAGACCATACACTGAAGCTTTCTTT. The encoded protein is CASSLEGGLLRPYTEAFF.

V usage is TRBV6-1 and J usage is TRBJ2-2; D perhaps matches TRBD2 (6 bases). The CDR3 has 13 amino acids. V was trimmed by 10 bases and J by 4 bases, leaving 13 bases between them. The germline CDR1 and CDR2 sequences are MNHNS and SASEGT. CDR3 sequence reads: CATRDFRTGELFF. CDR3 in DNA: TGTGCCACCCGGGACTTTCGCACCGGGGAGCTGTTTTTT.

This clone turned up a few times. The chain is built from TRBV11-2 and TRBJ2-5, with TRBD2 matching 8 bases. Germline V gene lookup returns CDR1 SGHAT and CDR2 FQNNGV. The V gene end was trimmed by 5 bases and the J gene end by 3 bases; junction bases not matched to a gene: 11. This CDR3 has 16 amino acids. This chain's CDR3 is CASSPQRTGREETQYF. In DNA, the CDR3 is TGTGCCAGCAGCCCGCAAAGGACCGGGAGGGAAGAGACCCAGTACTTC.

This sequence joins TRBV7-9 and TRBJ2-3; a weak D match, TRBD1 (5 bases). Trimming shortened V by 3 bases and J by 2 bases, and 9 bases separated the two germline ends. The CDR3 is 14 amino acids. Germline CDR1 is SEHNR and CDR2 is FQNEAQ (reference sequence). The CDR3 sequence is CASSLGRYTDTQYF. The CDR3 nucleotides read TGTGCCAGCAGCTTGGGGCGGTACACAGATACGCAGTATTTT.

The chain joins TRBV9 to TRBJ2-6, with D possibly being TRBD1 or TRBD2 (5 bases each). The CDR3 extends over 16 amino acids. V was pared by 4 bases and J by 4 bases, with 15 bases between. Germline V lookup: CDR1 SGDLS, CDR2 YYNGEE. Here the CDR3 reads CASSPGDQSGANVLTF. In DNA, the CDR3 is TGTGCCAGCAGCCCCGGGGACCAGAGCGGGGCCAACGTCCTGACTTTC.

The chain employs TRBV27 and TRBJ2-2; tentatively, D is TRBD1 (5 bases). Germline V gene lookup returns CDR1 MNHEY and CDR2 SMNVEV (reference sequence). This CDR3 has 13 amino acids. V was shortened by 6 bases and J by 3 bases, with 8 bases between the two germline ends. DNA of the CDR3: TGTGCCAGCAGAAGGGGCCACACCGGGGAGCTGTTTTTT. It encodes CASRRGHTGELFF.

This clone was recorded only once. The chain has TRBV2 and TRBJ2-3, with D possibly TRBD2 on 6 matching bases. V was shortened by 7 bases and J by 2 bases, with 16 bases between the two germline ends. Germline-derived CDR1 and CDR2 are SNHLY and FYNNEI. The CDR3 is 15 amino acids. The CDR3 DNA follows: TGTGCCAGCAAAACGGAGCGGGCGGTCACAGATACGCAGTATTTT. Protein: CASKTERAVTDTQYF. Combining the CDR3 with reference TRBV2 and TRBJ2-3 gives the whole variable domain EPEVTQTPSHQVTQMGQEVILRCVPISNHLYFYWYRQILGQKVEFLVSFYNNEISEKSEIFDDQFSVERPDGSNFTLKIRSTKLEDSAMYFCASKTERAVTDTQYFGPGTRLTVL.